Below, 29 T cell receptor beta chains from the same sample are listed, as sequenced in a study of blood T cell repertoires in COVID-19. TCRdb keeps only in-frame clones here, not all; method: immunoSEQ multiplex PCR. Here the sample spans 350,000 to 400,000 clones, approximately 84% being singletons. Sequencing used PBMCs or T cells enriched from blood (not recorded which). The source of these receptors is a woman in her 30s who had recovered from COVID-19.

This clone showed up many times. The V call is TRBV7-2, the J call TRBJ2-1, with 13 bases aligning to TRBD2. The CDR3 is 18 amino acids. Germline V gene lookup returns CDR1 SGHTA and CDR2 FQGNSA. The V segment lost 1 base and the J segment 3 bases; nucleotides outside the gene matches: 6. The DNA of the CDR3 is TGTGCCAGCAGCTTAGGACCTGGGACTAGCGGGGACTACAATGAGCAGTTCTTC. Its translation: CASSLGPGTSGDYNEQFF.

The CDR3 region has the DNA TGTGCCAGCAACAACAAGGAGGGGCTCTATGGCTACACCTTC. Its protein product is CASNNKEGLYGYTF. The genes are TRBV5-4 and TRBJ1-2; TRBD1 might be the D (5 bases). The CDR3 loop spans 14 amino acids. Trimming left V 6 bases short and J 4 bases short, with 16 bases between. The germline CDR1 and CDR2 sequences are SGHNT and YYREEE (reference sequence). The complete variable domain, with remaining parts taken from reference TRBV5-4 and TRBJ1-2, reads ETGVTQSPTHLIKTRGQQVTLRCSSQSGHNTVSWYQQALGQGPQFIFQYYREEENGRGNFPPRFSGLQFPNYSSELNVNALELDDSALYLCASNNKEGLYGYTFGSGTRLTVV.

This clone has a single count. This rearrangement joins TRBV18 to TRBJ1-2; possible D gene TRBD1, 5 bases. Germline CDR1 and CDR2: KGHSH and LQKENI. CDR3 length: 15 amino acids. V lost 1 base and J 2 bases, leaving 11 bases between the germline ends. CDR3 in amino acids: CASSPRDSPNYGYTF. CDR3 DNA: TGTGCCAGCTCACCACGAGACAGCCCGAACTATGGCTACACCTTC.

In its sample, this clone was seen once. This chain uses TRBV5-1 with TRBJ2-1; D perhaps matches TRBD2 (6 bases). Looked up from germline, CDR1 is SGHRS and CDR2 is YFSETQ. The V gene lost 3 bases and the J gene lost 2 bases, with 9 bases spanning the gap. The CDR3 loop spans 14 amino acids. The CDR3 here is CASSSAGPYNEQFF. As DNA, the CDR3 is TGCGCCAGCAGCTCAGCGGGCCCCTACAATGAGCAGTTCTTC.

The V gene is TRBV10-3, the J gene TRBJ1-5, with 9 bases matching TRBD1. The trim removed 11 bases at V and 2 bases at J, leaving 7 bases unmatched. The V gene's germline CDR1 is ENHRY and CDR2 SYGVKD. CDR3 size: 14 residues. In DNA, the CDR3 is TGTGCCTCCGGACAGGGGTTTGGCAATCAGCCCCAGCATTTT. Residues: CASGQGFGNQPQHF.

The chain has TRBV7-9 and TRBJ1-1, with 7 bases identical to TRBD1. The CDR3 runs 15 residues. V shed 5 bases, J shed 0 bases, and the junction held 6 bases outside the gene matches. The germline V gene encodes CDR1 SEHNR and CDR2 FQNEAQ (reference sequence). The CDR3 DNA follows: TGTGCCAGCAGCCTAGGGACAGCCATGAACACTGAAGCTTTCTTT. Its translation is CASSLGTAMNTEAFF.

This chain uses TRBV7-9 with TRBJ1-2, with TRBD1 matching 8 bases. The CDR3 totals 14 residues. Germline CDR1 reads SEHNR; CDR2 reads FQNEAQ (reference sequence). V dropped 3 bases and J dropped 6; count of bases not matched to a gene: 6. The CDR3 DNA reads TGTGCCAGCAGCTTCTCCGGACAGGGCGATGGCTACACCTTC. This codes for CASSFSGQGDGYTF.

CDR3 nucleotides: TGTGCCAGCAGTTTAAGGGAGACAGGGAACTCTAACTATGGCTACACCTTC. Translated: CASSLRETGNSNYGYTF. The chain has TRBV2 and TRBJ1-2; 7 bases fit TRBD1. Germline values: CDR1 SNHLY, CDR2 FYNNEI. The CDR3 has 17 amino acids. J lost 0 bases, V lost 5 bases, and 12 bases had no gene match.

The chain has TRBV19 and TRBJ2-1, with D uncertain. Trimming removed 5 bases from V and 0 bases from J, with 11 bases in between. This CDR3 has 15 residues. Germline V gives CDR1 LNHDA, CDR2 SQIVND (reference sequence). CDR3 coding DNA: TGTGCCAGTAGTTCAAGCGTACTCTCCTACAATGAGCAGTTCTTC. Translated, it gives CASSSSVLSYNEQFF.

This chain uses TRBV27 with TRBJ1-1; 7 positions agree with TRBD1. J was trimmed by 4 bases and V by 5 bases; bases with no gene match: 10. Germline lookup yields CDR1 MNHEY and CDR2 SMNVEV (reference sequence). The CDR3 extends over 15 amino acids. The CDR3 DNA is TGTGCCAGCAGTACCTTACACAGGGGCGGCACTGAAGCTTTCTTT. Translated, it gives CASSTLHRGGTEAFF.

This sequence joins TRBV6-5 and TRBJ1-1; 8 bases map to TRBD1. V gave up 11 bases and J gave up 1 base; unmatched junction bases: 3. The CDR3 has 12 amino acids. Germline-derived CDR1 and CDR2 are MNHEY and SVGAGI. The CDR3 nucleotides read TGTGCCGTCGGGACAGGGAACACTGAAGCTTTCTTT. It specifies CAVGTGNTEAFF.

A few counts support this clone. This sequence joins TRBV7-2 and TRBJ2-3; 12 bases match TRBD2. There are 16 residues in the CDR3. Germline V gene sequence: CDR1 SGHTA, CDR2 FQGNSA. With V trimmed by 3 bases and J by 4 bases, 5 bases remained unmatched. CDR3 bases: TGTGCCAGCAGCTTCCGACTAGCGGGAGCAGCAGATACGCAGTATTTT. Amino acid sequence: CASSFRLAGAADTQYF.

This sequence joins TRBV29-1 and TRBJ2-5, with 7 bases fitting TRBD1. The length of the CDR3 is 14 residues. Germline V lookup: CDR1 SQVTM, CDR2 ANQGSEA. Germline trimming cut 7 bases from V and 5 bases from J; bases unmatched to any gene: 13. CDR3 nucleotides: TGCAGCGCCGAAGGACAGGTCGAGGGGGAGACCCAGTACTTC. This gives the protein CSAEGQVEGETQYF.

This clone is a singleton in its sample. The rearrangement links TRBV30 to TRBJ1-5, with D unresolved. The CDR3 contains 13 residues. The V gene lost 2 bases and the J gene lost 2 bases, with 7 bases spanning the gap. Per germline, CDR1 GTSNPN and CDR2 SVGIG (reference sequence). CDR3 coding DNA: TGTGCCTGGAGTTTGGAGGGCAATCAGCCCCAGCATTTT. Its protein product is CAWSLEGNQPQHF.

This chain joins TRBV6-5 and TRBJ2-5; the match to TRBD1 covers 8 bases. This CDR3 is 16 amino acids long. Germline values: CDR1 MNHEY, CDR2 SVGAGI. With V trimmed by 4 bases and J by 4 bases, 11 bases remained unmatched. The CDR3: CASSSLEDRVAETQYF. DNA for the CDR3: TGTGCCAGCAGTTCGCTCGAGGACAGGGTGGCAGAGACCCAGTACTTC.

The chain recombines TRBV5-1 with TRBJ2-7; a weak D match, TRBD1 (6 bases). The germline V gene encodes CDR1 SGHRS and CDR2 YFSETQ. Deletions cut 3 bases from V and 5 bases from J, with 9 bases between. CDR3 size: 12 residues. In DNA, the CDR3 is TGCGCCAGCAGCTATAACAGGGACGAGCAGTACTTC. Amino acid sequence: CASSYNRDEQYF. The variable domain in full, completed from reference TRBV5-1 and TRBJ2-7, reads KAGVTQTPRYLIKTRGQQVTLSCSPISGHRSVSWYQQTPGQGLQFLFEYFSETQRNKGNFPGRFSGRQFSNSRSEMNVSTLELGDSALYLCASSYNRDEQYFGPGTRLTVT.

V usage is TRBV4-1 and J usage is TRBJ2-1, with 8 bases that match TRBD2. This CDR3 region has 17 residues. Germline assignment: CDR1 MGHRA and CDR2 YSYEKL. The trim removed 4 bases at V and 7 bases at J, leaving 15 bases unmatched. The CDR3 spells CASSRTPGLGGENEQFF. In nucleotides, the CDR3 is TGCGCCAGCAGCCGGACTCCGGGACTAGGTGGGGAGAATGAGCAGTTCTTC.

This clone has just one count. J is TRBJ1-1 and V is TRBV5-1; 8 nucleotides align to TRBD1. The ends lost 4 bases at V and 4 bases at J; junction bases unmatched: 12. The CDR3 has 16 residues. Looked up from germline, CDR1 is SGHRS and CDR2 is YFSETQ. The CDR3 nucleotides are TGCGCCAGCAGCCACCCCCGGGCAGGGGGCTTCACTGAAGCTTTCTTT. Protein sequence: CASSHPRAGGFTEAFF. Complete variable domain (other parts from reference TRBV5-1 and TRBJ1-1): KAGVTQTPRYLIKTRGQQVTLSCSPISGHRSVSWYQQTPGQGLQFLFEYFSETQRNKGNFPGRFSGRQFSNSRSEMNVSTLELGDSALYLCASSHPRAGGFTEAFFGQGTRLTVV.

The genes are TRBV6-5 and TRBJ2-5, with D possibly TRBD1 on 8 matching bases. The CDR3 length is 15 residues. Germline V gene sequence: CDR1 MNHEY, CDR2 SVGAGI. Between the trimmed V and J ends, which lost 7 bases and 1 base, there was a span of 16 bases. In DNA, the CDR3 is TGTGCCAGCATCCCACACAGGGGGGGCCAAGAGACCCAGTACTTC. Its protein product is CASIPHRGGQETQYF.

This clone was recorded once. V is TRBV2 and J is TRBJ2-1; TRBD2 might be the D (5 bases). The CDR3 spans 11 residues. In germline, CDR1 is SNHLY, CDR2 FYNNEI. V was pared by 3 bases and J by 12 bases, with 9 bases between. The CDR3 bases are TGTGCCAGCAGTGAGGACGGAGGGCAGTTCTTC. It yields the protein CASSEDGGQFF.

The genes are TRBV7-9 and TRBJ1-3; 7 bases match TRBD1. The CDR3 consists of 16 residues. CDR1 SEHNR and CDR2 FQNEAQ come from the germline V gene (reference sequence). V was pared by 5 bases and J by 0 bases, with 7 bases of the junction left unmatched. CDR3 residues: CASSDHGTASGNTIYF. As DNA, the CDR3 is TGTGCCAGCAGCGACCACGGGACAGCCTCTGGAAACACCATATATTTT.

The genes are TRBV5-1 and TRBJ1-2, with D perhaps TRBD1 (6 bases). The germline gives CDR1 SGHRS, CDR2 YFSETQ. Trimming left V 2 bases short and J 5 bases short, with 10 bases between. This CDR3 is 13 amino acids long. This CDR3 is CASSFEGDYGYTF. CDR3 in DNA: TGCGCCAGCAGCTTTGAGGGGGATTATGGCTACACCTTC.

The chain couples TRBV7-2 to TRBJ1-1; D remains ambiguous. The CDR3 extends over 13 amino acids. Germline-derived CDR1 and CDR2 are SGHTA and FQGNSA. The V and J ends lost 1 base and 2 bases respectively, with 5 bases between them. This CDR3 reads CASSLDRNTEAFF. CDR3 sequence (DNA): TGTGCCAGCAGCTTAGACAGAAACACTGAAGCTTTCTTT. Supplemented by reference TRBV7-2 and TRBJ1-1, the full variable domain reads GAGVSQSPSNKVTEKGKDVELRCDPISGHTALYWYRQSLGQGLEFLIYFQGNSAPDKSGLPSDRFSAERTGGSVSTLTIQRTQQEDSAVYLCASSLDRNTEAFFGQGTRLTVV.

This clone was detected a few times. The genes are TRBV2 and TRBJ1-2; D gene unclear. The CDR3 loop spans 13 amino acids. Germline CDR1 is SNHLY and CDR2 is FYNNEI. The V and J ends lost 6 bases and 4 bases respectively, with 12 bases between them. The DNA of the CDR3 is TGTGCCAGCAGAGGTAGAGGGATCTATGGCTACACCTTC. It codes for CASRGRGIYGYTF.

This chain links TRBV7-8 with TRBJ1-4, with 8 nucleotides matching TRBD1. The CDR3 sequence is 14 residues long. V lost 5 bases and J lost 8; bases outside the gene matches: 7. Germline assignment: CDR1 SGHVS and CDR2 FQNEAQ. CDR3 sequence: CASSLRGPGEKLFF. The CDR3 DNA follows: TGTGCCAGCAGCCTCAGGGGGCCGGGGGAAAAACTGTTTTTT.

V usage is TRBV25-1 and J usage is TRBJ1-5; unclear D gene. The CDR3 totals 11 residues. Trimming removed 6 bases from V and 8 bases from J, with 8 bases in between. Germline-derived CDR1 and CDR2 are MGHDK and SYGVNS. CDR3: CASSIVEPQHF. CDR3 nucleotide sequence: TGTGCCAGCAGCATTGTAGAGCCCCAGCATTTT. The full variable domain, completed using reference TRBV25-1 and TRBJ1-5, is EADIYQTPRYLVIGTGKKITLECSQTMGHDKMYWYQQDPGMELHLIHYSYGVNSTEKGDLSSESTVSRIRTEHFPLTLESARPSHTSQYLCASSIVEPQHFGDGTRLSIL.

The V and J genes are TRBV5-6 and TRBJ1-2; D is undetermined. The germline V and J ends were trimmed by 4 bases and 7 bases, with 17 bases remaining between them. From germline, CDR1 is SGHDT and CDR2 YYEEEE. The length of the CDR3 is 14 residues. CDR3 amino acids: CASSPYSRAGGYTF. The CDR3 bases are TGTGCCAGCAGCCCTTACTCACGGGCGGGTGGCTACACCTTC.

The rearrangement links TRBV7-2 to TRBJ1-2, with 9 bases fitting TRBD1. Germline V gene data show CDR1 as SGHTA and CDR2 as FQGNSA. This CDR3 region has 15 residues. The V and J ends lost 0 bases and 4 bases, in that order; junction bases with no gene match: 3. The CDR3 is CASSLAGQGSYGYTF. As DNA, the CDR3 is TGTGCCAGCAGCTTAGCGGGACAGGGTTCCTATGGCTACACCTTC. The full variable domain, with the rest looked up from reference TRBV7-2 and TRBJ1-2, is GAGVSQSPSNKVTEKGKDVELRCDPISGHTALYWYRQSLGQGLEFLIYFQGNSAPDKSGLPSDRFSAERTGGSVSTLTIQRTQQEDSAVYLCASSLAGQGSYGYTFGSGTRLTVV.

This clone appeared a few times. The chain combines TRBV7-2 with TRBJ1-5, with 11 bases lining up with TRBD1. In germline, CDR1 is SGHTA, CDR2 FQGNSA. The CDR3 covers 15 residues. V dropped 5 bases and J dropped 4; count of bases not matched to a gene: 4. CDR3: CASSRDRGSNQPQHF. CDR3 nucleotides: TGTGCCAGCAGCCGGGACAGGGGGTCTAATCAGCCCCAGCATTTT.